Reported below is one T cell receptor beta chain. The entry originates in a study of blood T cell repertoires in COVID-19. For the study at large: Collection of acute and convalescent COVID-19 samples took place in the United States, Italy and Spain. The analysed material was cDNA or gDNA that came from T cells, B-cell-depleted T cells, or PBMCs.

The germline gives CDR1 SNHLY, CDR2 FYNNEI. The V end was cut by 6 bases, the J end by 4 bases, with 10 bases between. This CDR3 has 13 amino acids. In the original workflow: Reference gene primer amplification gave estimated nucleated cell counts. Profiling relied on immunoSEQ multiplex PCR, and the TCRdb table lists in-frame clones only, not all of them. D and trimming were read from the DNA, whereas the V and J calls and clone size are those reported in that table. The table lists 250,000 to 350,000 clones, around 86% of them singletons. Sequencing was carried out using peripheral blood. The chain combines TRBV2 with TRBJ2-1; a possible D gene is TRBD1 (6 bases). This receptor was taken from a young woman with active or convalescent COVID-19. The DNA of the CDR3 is TGTGCCAGCAGGACAGGAGAATACAATGAGCAGTTCTTC. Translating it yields CASRTGEYNEQFF.